Shown below are 26 T cell receptor beta chains from a single sample sequenced in a study of radiation and T cells in renal cell carcinoma. Time point indicated: blood 4 weeks post-SBRT, at nephrectomy. Described treatment: 15 Gy SBRT to primary tumor, nephrectomy 4 weeks later. Assay: immunoSEQ multiplex PCR; the TCRdb copy retains only in-frame clones and omits some. The data show more than 120,000 clones, approximately 86% seen once. The source material was blood, sampled from a patient whose treatment included radiotherapy and nephrectomy. All receptors derive from a woman aged 45-60 years with renal cell carcinoma.

The chain recombines TRBV23-1 with TRBJ1-6; a possible D gene is TRBD1 (6 bases). TRBV23-1 is noted as an ORF with a role that remains uncertain. V lost 3 bases to trimming and J lost 8 bases, with 14 bases between them. This CDR3 region has 15 residues. The CDR3 here is CASSQKSGEDSPLHF. The DNA of the CDR3 is TGCGCCAGCAGTCAGAAATCAGGGGAGGATTCACCCCTCCACTTT.

The CDR3 nucleotides read TGTGCCAGCTCACCAGGGAGGGTCTCTGGAAACACCATATATTTT. This gives the protein CASSPGRVSGNTIYF. The chain uses TRBV18 and TRBJ1-3; no clear D. The germline CDR1 and CDR2 sequences are KGHSH and LQKENI. This CDR3 has 15 amino acids. V shed 2 bases and J shed 0 bases, with 8 bases lying between them.

V gene TRBV27 combines with J gene TRBJ1-1; maybe TRBD1 (6 bases). Trimming removed 7 bases at V and 3 bases at J, with 15 bases between. The CDR3 extends over 14 amino acids. Germline V lookup: CDR1 MNHEY, CDR2 SMNVEV (reference sequence). The CDR3: CASTTTGHHTEAFF. For the CDR3, the DNA is TGTGCCAGCACAACGACGGGACATCACACTGAAGCTTTCTTT.

This chain links TRBV7-2 with TRBJ2-3; the D gene is possibly TRBD1 (6 bases). V was cut by 2 bases and J by 0 bases, with 18 bases left in between. The CDR3 length is 18 residues. CDR1 is SGHTA, CDR2 FQGNSA, per germline. For the CDR3, the DNA is TGTGCCAGCAGCTTAAACGGAGGCAGGGGTCCTAGCACAGATACGCAGTATTTT. Amino acid sequence: CASSLNGGRGPSTDTQYF.

This clone was recorded once. The rearrangement links TRBV7-2 to TRBJ2-1; D ambiguous. In germline, CDR1 is SGHTA, CDR2 FQGNSA. Trimming shortened V by 5 bases and J by 9 bases, and 11 bases separated the two germline ends. The CDR3 is 12 residues long. CDR3 sequence: CASSPRQLEQFF. Here the CDR3 DNA reads TGTGCCAGCAGCCCACGACAACTTGAGCAGTTCTTC.

V is TRBV10-3 and J is TRBJ2-1; 11 bases match TRBD2. J was trimmed by 8 bases and V by 4 bases; bases with no gene match: 1. The CDR3 length is 13 residues. Germline CDR1 and CDR2: ENHRY and SYGVKD. CDR3 in amino acids: CAISGTSGYEQFF. The CDR3, as DNA: TGTGCCATCAGTGGGACTAGCGGGTATGAGCAGTTCTTC.

The CDR3 sequence: CASRYREPGNIQYF. CDR3 nucleotide sequence: TGTGCCAGCCGTTACAGGGAGCCGGGCAACATTCAGTACTTC. V is TRBV27 and J is TRBJ2-4; D is perhaps TRBD1 (6 bases). This CDR3 has 14 residues. Germline V gives CDR1 MNHEY, CDR2 SMNVEV (reference sequence). Deletions cut 8 bases from V and 7 bases from J, with 18 bases between.

The genes are TRBV5-4 and TRBJ1-3; no clear D. The CDR3 contains 13 residues. V lost 4 bases, J lost 7 bases, and 12 bases lay in between. Germline V gene lookup returns CDR1 SGHNT and CDR2 YYREEE (reference sequence). In nucleotides, the CDR3 is TGTGCCAGCAGCCCCGGGAAAACGAACACCATATATTTT. Residues: CASSPGKTNTIYF.

The chain employs TRBV6-5 and TRBJ1-3; D remains ambiguous. This CDR3 region has 13 residues. Germline values: CDR1 MNHEY, CDR2 SVGAGI. Trimming left V 6 bases short and J 4 bases short, with 10 bases between. CDR3 coding DNA: TGTGCCAGCAGGGGAGGTTTGGGAAACACCATATATTTT. This translates into CASRGGLGNTIYF.

This chain links TRBV28 with TRBJ2-7; 8 bases are shared with TRBD1. J gave up 7 bases and V 2 bases, and 7 bases lay outside the gene matches. There are 14 residues in the CDR3. Germline CDR1 reads MDHEN; CDR2 reads SYDVKM. The DNA for the CDR3 is TGTGCCAGCAGTTTAAGTCAGGGGGCGAGTGAGCAGTACTTC. Translating gives CASSLSQGASEQYF.

Only a few counts were recorded for this clone. V is TRBV29-1 and J is TRBJ1-1; D is uncertain. The CDR3 consists of 11 residues. Trimming stripped 3 bases from V and 3 bases from J, with 5 bases between. CDR1 is SQVTM, CDR2 ANQGSEA, per germline. The CDR3 sequence is CSVDRDTEAFF. For the CDR3, the DNA is TGCAGCGTTGACCGGGACACTGAAGCTTTCTTT.

The chain has TRBV28 and TRBJ2-7, with 7 bases lining up with TRBD2. The CDR3 spans 13 residues. V was pared by 8 bases and J by 6 bases, with 10 bases of the junction left unmatched. In germline, CDR1 is MDHEN, CDR2 SYDVKM. The CDR3 DNA is TGTGCCAGCGCTAGCGGCAGTTACGGCGAGCAGTACTTC. Amino acids: CASASGSYGEQYF.

The chain combines TRBV5-1 with TRBJ2-2; 11 positions match TRBD1. This CDR3 has 16 residues. Germline V gives CDR1 SGHRS, CDR2 YFSETQ. V dropped 0 bases and J dropped 6; count of bases not matched to a gene: 4. The CDR3 DNA sequence: TGCGCCAGCAGCTTGGGCGGACAGGGGGCGGCCGGGGAGCTGTTTTTT. Translation gives CASSLGGQGAAGELFF.

In its sample, this clone was seen once. This chain connects TRBV29-1 to TRBJ2-7, with TRBD2 identical over 9 bases. The J segment lost 5 bases and the V segment lost 4 bases, leaving 12 bases of the junction unmatched. The CDR3 totals 15 residues. Looked up from germline, CDR1 is SQVTM and CDR2 is ANQGSEA. The CDR3 reads CSVGRVSGRVHEQYF. Written as DNA, the CDR3 is TGCAGCGTTGGGCGGGTTAGCGGGAGAGTTCACGAGCAGTACTTC.

This clone was seen a handful of times. The rearrangement links TRBV29-1 to TRBJ1-1; possibly TRBD1 for D (6 bases). Germline CDR1 is SQVTM and CDR2 is ANQGSEA. The CDR3 sequence is 14 residues long. Trimming cost V 2 bases and J 5 bases, with 15 bases left between them. The CDR3 reads CSVEIGGGGTEAFF. CDR3 nucleotide sequence: TGCAGCGTTGAAATTGGCGGGGGCGGAACTGAAGCTTTCTTT.

V and J are TRBV11-1 and TRBJ2-5, with TRBD2 matching 8 bases. The trim removed 4 bases at V and 5 bases at J, leaving 3 bases unmatched. CDR3 length: 13 amino acids. Germline assignment: CDR1 SGHAT and CDR2 FQDESV (reference sequence). The chain's CDR3 is CASSSTSVETQYF. The CDR3 DNA reads TGTGCCAGCAGCTCGACTAGCGTTGAGACCCAGTACTTC. Full variable domain (outside the CDR3, taken from reference TRBV11-1 and TRBJ2-5): EAEVAQSPRYKITEKSQAVAFWCDPISGHATLYWYRQILGQGPELLVQFQDESVVDDSQLPKDRFSAERLKGVDSTLKIQPAELGDSAMYLCASSSTSVETQYFGPGTRLLVL.

This rearrangement joins TRBV28 to TRBJ1-3, with D possibly being TRBD1 (5 bases). The CDR3 length is 16 residues. Trimming pared 2 bases from V and 0 bases from J, leaving 11 bases between. CDR1 MDHEN and CDR2 SYDVKM come from the germline V gene. The CDR3 DNA reads as TGTGCCAGCAGTTTAGGTTCCGGGGGCTCTGGAAACACCATATATTTT. Translated: CASSLGSGGSGNTIYF.

This clone was detected only a few times. The chain is built from TRBV7-9 and TRBJ1-5; the D is unclear. The germline V gene encodes CDR1 SEHNR and CDR2 FQNEAQ (reference sequence). V was pared by 5 bases and J by 8 bases, with 10 bases between. The CDR3 runs 12 residues. The CDR3, as DNA: TGTGCCAGCAGCCTCTCTTTGGAGCCCCAGCATTTT. Residues: CASSLSLEPQHF. Drawing the rest from reference TRBV7-9 and TRBJ1-5, the complete variable domain is DTGVSQNPRHKITKRGQNVTFRCDPISEHNRLYWYRQTLGQGPEFLTYFQNEAQLEKSRLLSDRFSAERPKGSFSTLEIQRTEQGDSAMYLCASSLSLEPQHFGDGTRLSIL.

J is TRBJ2-1 and V is TRBV25-1; maybe TRBD2 (6 bases). The germline CDR1 and CDR2 sequences are MGHDK and SYGVNS. The CDR3 sequence is 16 residues long. Trimming shortened V by 1 base and J by 3 bases, and 13 bases separated the two germline ends. The CDR3 DNA is TGTGCCAGCAGTGAATTTGCCGGGGGAGACTACAATGAGCAGTTCTTC. Translated, it gives CASSEFAGGDYNEQFF.

J is TRBJ2-7 and V is TRBV28; D may be TRBD1 (5 bases). Germline CDR1 is MDHEN and CDR2 is SYDVKM. The CDR3 consists of 11 residues. V gave up 2 bases and J gave up 10 bases, with 9 bases separating them. In DNA, the CDR3 is TGTGCCAGCAGTTTAATACAGGTACAGTACTTC. Its translation is CASSLIQVQYF.

This clone was counted once. DNA of the CDR3: TGTGCCAGCAGTAGAACGACTAGCGGGGAGGGAGAGACCCAGTACTTC. It is translated as CASSRTTSGEGETQYF. The chain is built from TRBV27 and TRBJ2-5, with 11 bases aligning to TRBD2. The junction had 9 bases not matched to a gene; V was cut back by 5 bases and J by 4 bases. The CDR3 runs 16 residues. Germline assignment: CDR1 MNHEY and CDR2 SMNVEV (reference sequence).

The chain carries TRBV5-1 and TRBJ2-1; weak D call: TRBD1 (5 bases). V was cut by 3 bases and J by 14 bases, with 18 bases left in between. Germline V gene sequence: CDR1 SGHRS, CDR2 YFSETQ. The CDR3 is made up of 13 amino acids. DNA for the CDR3: TGCGCCAGCAGCTCGACCCCGAAGGACACTAAGTTCTTC. Amino acids: CASSSTPKDTKFF.

V gene TRBV27 combines with J gene TRBJ1-1, with D unclear. The germline V gene encodes CDR1 MNHEY and CDR2 SMNVEV (reference sequence). This CDR3 comprises 14 residues. Between the trimmed V and J ends, which lost 8 bases and 1 base, there was a span of 14 bases. The CDR3 sequence is CASAFFSGNTEAFF. The CDR3 DNA follows: TGTGCCAGCGCCTTTTTCAGCGGGAACACTGAAGCTTTCTTT.

V gene TRBV15 combines with J gene TRBJ1-1; 7 nucleotides align to TRBD1. The germline CDR1 and CDR2 sequences are LNHNV and YYDKDF (reference sequence). V lost 5 bases, J lost 4 bases, and 7 bases stayed unmatched. There are 14 residues in the CDR3. CDR3 sequence reads: CATSQNRGGTEAFF. CDR3 bases: TGTGCCACCAGCCAAAACAGGGGTGGCACTGAAGCTTTCTTT.

The gene calls are TRBV5-1 and TRBJ2-2, with D perhaps TRBD1 (6 bases). Germline CDR1 SGHRS, CDR2 YFSETQ. V was clipped by 2 bases and J by 6 bases, with 11 bases between them. The CDR3 is 14 amino acids. Here the CDR3 reads CASSFSGVSGELFF. The CDR3 nucleotides are TGCGCCAGCAGCTTTTCAGGGGTATCCGGGGAGCTGTTTTTT.

CDR3 loop: CASSPEGTNYGYTF. The CDR3 nucleotides read TGCGCCAGCAGCCCGGAGGGTACTAACTATGGCTACACCTTC. The chain is built from TRBV5-1 and TRBJ1-2; D is ambiguous. V was clipped by 4 bases and J by 0 bases, with 10 bases between them. Germline values: CDR1 SGHRS, CDR2 YFSETQ. CDR3 length: 14 amino acids.